What follows are 5 T cell receptor beta chains derived from one specimen sequenced in a study of cytomegalovirus exposure and HLA in healthy donors. The primer mix had 60 Vbeta and 13 Jbeta primers. Clones were sequenced by immunoSEQ multiplex PCR, and TCRdb holds only the in-frame ones, with some missing. This sample has 140,000 to 150,000 clones; roughly 80% occur once, and the top ten carry 2.5% to 3%. Sequenced input: PBMCs. All receptors derive from a woman in her thirties in good health and CMV-seronegative.

The chain is built from TRBV7-2 and TRBJ2-5, with 7 bases fitting TRBD1. V lost 2 bases, J lost 2 bases, and 8 bases stayed unmatched. The CDR3 covers 16 residues. The germline gives CDR1 SGHTA, CDR2 FQGNSA. CDR3 nucleotide sequence: TGTGCCAGCAGCTTAAACAACCCCAGGGGGCAAGAGACCCAGTACTTC. Translated: CASSLNNPRGQETQYF.

V is TRBV7-9 and J is TRBJ1-6, with D unresolved. V was trimmed by 5 bases and J by 0 bases, leaving 17 bases between them. The germline gives CDR1 SEHNR, CDR2 FQNEAQ (reference sequence). The CDR3 is 18 residues long. The CDR3 is CASSPRTAVSSYNSPLHF. CDR3 in DNA: TGTGCCAGCAGCCCCCGGACTGCTGTCAGCTCCTATAATTCACCCCTCCACTTT.

In this sample, this clone turned up a few times. The chain has TRBV28 and TRBJ1-5; 8 bases match TRBD1. Trimming removed 5 bases from V and 5 bases from J; junction bases left unmatched: 8. This CDR3 region has 15 residues. Germline V lookup: CDR1 MDHEN, CDR2 SYDVKM. The chain's CDR3 is CASSPRGQGDQPQHF. As DNA, the CDR3 is TGTGCCAGCAGTCCCCGAGGACAGGGAGATCAGCCCCAGCATTTT.

The rearrangement links TRBV6-5 to TRBJ1-5; tentatively, D is TRBD1 (5 bases). Deletions cut 7 bases from V and 2 bases from J, with 12 bases between. The CDR3 contains 14 residues. From germline, CDR1 is MNHEY and CDR2 SVGAGI. The CDR3 DNA reads TGTGCCAGCACCCCCGACAGACGCAATCAGCCCCAGCATTTT. It specifies CASTPDRRNQPQHF.

This sequence joins TRBV7-9 and TRBJ2-7; 11 bases agree with TRBD2. The CDR3 consists of 14 residues. Looked up from germline, CDR1 is SEHNR and CDR2 is FQNEAQ (reference sequence). V was clipped by 2 bases and J by 7 bases; unmatched bases: 4. In nucleotides, the CDR3 is TGTGCCAGCAGCTTAACTAGCGGGAGTCCTGAGCAGTACTTC. Translating it yields CASSLTSGSPEQYF.